The sequence of this TCR beta chain was determined in a study of Ad26.COV2.S vaccination and SARS-CoV-2 variants. Across the study: The vaccine Ad26.COV2.S was put into the muscle once, or twice with 56 days between.

The count of this clone is one. Its antigen is unknown. The sample holds other DNA sequences that translate to the same CDR3. Indicated treatment: some 20 received Ad26.COV2.S at low or high dose, single or two shots; roughly five received placebo; per-sample allocation not given. Sample collection was performed on day 63 after the first vaccine or placebo injection. Method: immunoSEQ multiplex PCR; TCRdb's copy keeps in-frame clones and lacks some. The sample shows hundreds of thousands of clones, around nine tenths of them seen only once. Notes on the study in general: Whether participants received vaccine or placebo, their non-spike TCR breadth was similar. It is possible that the TCR breadth and depth analyses underestimated the total T cell responses.

Germline CDR1 reads LNHDA; CDR2 reads SQIVND (reference sequence). V was clipped by 7 bases and J by 5 bases, with 12 bases between them. This CDR3 comprises 13 residues. The rearrangement links TRBV19 to TRBJ1-5, with a possible D match to TRBD1 (5 bases). The sequences come from peripheral blood, collected in a trial of Ad26.COV2.S vaccine versus placebo. The source is a person between 18 and 65 years old who received the Ad26.COV2.S COVID-19 vaccine or a placebo. CDR3 region: CASKGQGDQPQHF. In nucleotides, the CDR3 is TGTGCCAGTAAGGGCCAGGGCGATCAGCCCCAGCATTTT.